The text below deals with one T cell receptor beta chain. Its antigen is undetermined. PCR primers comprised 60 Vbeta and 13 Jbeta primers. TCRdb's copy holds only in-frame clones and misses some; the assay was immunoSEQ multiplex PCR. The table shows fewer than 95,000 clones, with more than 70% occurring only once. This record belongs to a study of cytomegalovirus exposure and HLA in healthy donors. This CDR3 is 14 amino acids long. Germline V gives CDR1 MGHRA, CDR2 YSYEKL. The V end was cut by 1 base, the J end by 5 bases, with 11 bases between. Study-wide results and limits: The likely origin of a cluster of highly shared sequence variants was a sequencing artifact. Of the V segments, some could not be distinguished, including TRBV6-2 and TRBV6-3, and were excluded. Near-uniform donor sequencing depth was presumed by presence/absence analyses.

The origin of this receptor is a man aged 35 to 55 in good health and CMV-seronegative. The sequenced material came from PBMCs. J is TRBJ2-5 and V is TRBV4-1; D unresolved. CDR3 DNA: TGCGCCAGCAGCCAAGCCTTATTCGCGGAGACCCAGTACTTC. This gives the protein CASSQALFAETQYF.